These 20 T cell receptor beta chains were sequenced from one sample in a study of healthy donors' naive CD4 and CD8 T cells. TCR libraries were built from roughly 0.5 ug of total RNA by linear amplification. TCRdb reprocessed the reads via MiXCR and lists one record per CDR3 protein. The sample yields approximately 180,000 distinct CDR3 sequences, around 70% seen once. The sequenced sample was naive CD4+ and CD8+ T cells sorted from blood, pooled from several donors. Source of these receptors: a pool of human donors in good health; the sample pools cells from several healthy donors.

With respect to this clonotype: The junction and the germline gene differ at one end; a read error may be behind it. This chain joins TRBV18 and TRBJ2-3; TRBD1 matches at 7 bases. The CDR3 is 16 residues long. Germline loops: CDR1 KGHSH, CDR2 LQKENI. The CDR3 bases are TGTGTCAGCTCTCTGACAGGGTTGCCCCGCACAGATACGCAGTATTTT. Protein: CVSSLTGLPRTDTQYF.

The CDR3 DNA reads as TGTGCCACCGGGACCGGGATAGGCGAGCAGTACTTC. It specifies CATGTGIGEQYF. The chain joins TRBV15 to TRBJ2-7; D tentatively reads TRBD1 or TRBD2 (5 bases each). The CDR3 sequence is 12 residues long. Per germline, CDR1 LNHNV and CDR2 YYDKDF (reference sequence). The V and J ends lost 8 bases and 6 bases respectively, with 14 bases between them. The whole variable domain, remainder taken from reference TRBV15 and TRBJ2-7, is DAMVIQNPRYQVTQFGKPVTLSCSQTLNHNVMYWYQQKSSQAPKLLFHYYDKDFNNEADTPDNFQSRRPNTSFCFLDIRSPGLGDTAMYLCATGTGIGEQYFGPGTRLTVT.

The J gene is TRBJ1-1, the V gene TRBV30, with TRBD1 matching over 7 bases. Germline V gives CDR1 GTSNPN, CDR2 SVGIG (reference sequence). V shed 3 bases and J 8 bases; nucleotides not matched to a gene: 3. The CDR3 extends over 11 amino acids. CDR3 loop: CAWRRGPEAFF. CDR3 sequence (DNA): TGTGCCTGGAGGAGGGGGCCCGAAGCTTTCTTT.

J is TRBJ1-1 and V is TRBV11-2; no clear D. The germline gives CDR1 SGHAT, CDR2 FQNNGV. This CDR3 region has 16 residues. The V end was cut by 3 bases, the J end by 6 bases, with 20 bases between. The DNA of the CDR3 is TGTGCCAGCAGCTTGGGAACGGGATCTCTTCGCGCTGAAGCTTTCTTT. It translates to CASSLGTGSLRAEAFF.

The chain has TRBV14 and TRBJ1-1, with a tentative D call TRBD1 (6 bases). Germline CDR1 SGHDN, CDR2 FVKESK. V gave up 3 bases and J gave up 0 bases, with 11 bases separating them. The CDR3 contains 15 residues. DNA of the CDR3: TGTGCCAGCAGCCAGTACAGGGCGATGAACACTGAAGCTTTCTTT. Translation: CASSQYRAMNTEAFF.

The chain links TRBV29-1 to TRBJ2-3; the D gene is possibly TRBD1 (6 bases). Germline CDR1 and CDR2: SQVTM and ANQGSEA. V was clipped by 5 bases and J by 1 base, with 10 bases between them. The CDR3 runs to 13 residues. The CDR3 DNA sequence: TGCAGCGTTAGGACAGCGCGCACAGATACGCAGTATTTT. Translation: CSVRTARTDTQYF.

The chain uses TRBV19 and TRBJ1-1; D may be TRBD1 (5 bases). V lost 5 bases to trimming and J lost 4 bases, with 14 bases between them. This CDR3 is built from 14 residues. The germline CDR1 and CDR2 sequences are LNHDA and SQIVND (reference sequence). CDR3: CASSVQGGGTEAFF. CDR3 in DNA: TGTGCCAGTAGTGTCCAGGGAGGAGGCACTGAAGCTTTCTTT.

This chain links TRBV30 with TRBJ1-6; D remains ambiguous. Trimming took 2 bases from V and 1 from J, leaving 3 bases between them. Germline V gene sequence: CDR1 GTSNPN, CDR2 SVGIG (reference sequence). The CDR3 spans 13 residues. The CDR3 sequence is CAWSTSYNSPLHF. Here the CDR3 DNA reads TGTGCCTGGAGTACGTCCTATAATTCACCCCTCCACTTT.

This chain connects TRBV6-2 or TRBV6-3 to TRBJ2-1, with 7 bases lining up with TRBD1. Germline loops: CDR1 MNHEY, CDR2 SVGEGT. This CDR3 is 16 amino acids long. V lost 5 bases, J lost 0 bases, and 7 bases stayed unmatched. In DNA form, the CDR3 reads TGTGCCAGCAGTAAAATACGGGACAGCTCCTACAATGAGCAGTTCTTC. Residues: CASSKIRDSSYNEQFF.

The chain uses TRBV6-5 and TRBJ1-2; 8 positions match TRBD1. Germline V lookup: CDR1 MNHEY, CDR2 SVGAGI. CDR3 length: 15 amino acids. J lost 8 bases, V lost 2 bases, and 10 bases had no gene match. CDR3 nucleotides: TGTGCCAGCAGTTACGACAGGGGTATGCCTGGCGGCTACACCTTC. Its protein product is CASSYDRGMPGGYTF.

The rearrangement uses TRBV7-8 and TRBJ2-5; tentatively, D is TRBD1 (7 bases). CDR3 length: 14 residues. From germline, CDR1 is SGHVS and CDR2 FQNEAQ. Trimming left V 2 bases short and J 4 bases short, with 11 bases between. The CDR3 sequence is CASSLTQGGETQYF. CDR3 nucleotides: TGTGCCAGCAGCTTAACGCAGGGGGGAGAGACCCAGTACTTC.

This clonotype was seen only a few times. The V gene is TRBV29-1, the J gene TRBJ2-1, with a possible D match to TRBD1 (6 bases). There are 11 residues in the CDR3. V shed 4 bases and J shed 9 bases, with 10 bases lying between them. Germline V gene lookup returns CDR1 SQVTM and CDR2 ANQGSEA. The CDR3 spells CSVGEQGEQFF. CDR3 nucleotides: TGCAGCGTTGGGGAACAGGGTGAGCAGTTCTTC.

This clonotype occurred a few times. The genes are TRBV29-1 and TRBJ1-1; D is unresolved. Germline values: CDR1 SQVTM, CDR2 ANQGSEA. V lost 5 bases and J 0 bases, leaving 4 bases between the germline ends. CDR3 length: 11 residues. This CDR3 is CSVFMNTEAFF. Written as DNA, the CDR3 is TGCAGCGTTTTCATGAACACTGAAGCTTTCTTT.

The CDR3 is CASSGWGSYNEQFF. The CDR3 nucleotides are TGTGCCAGCAGCGGTTGGGGCTCCTACAATGAGCAGTTCTTC. This chain uses TRBV5-6 with TRBJ2-1; D unresolved. The CDR3 runs to 14 residues. Germline values: CDR1 SGHDT, CDR2 YYEEEE. V gave up 4 bases and J gave up 0 bases, with 8 bases separating them.

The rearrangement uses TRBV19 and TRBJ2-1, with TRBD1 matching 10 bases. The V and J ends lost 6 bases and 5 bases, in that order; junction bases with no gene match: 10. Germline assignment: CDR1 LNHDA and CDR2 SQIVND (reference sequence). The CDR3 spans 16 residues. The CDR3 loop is CASSTPRTGGNNEQFF. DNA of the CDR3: TGTGCCAGTAGCACCCCTAGGACAGGGGGAAACAATGAGCAGTTCTTC.

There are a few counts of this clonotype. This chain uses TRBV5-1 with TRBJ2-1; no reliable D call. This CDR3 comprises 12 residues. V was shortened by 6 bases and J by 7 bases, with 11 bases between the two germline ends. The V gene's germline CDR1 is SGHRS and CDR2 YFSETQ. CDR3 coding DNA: TGCGCCAGCACCCCGGACGAGAATGAGCAGTTCTTC. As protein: CASTPDENEQFF.

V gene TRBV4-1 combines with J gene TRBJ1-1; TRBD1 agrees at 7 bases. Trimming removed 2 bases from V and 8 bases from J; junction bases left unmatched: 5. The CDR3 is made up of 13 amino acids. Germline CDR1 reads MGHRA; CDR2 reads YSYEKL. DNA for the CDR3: TGCGCCAGCAGCCAAAACCGGGACAGCGAAGCTTTCTTT. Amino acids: CASSQNRDSEAFF.

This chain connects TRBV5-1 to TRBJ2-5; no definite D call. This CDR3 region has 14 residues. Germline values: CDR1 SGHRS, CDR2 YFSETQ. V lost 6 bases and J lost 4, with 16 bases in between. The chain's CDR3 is CASKMESGRETQYF. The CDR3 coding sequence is TGCGCCAGCAAGATGGAGTCGGGTCGAGAGACCCAGTACTTC. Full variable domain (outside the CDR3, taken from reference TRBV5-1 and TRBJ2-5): KAGVTQTPRYLIKTRGQQVTLSCSPISGHRSVSWYQQTPGQGLQFLFEYFSETQRNKGNFPGRFSGRQFSNSRSEMNVSTLELGDSALYLCASKMESGRETQYFGPGTRLLVL.

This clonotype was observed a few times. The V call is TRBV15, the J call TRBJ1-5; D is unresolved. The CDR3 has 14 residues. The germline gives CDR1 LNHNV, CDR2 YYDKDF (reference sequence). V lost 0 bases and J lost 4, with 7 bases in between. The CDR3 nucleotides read TGTGCCACCAGCAGAGACAGAGCTAATCAGCCCCAGCATTTT. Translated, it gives CATSRDRANQPQHF.

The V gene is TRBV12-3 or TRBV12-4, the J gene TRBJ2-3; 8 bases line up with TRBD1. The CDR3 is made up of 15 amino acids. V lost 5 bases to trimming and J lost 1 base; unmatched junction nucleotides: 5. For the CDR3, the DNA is TGTGCCAGCAGTCAGGGGGCGTTCGGCACAGATACGCAGTATTTT. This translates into CASSQGAFGTDTQYF.